This entry concerns a single T cell receptor (beta chain). What it binds is unknown. These data are taken from a study of shared clonotypes between healthy human individuals. Notes on the study in general: Among four donors, about 4.6% of naive CD4 clonotypes were found in common. Tissue TCR repertoires likely differ from these blood-only repertoires. Memory subsets had estimated richness that was generally smaller than that of naive subsets.

The CD8 memory fraction combined CD45RO+ cells with TemRA cells (CCR7-negative CD45RA+). Data came from immunoSEQ multiplex PCR; TCRdb stores just in-frame clones and leaves some out. The data contain under 80,000 clones, roughly two thirds of them singletons. The CDR3 sequence is 15 residues long. Germline V gene sequence: CDR1 MDHEN, CDR2 SYDVKM. The V and J ends lost 4 bases and 5 bases respectively, with 16 bases between them. The receptor's source is a man aged 25 to 40 in good health. V usage is TRBV28 and J usage is TRBJ2-3; D is unresolved. Sequencing input: memory CD8+ T cells sorted from blood. Described subset: CD45RO+ cells pooled with CCR7-negative TemRA cells. In nucleotides, the CDR3 is TGTGCCAGCAGTTCAATGCTCGTGGTCCAAGATACGCAGTATTTT. Residues: CASSSMLVVQDTQYF.